This T cell receptor beta chain derives from a study of T-cell memory formation after mild COVID-19. TCRdb called the 5' RACE reads again in MiXCR, with one record for every CDR3 protein. The table has nearly 250,000 distinct CDR3 sequences, approximately 15% seen once; the top ten hold 2.1%. The CDR3 covers 16 residues. CDR1 and CDR2 from the germline V gene are MNHNY and SVGAGI (reference sequence). With V trimmed by 6 bases and J by 4 bases, 11 bases remained unmatched. The sequenced sample consisted of PBMCs or a T cell subset sorted from them (not recorded which). The rearrangement links TRBV6-6 to TRBJ1-2; TRBD1 matches 10 bases. The clonotype was recovered from an adult woman who had mild COVID-19 (a few samples of this study predate the infection). Cell type and time point are not known. DNA for the CDR3: TGTGCCAGCAGCCAGGGACAGGGGAACCAAGGCTATGGCTACACCTTC. It translates to CASSQGQGNQGYGYTF.